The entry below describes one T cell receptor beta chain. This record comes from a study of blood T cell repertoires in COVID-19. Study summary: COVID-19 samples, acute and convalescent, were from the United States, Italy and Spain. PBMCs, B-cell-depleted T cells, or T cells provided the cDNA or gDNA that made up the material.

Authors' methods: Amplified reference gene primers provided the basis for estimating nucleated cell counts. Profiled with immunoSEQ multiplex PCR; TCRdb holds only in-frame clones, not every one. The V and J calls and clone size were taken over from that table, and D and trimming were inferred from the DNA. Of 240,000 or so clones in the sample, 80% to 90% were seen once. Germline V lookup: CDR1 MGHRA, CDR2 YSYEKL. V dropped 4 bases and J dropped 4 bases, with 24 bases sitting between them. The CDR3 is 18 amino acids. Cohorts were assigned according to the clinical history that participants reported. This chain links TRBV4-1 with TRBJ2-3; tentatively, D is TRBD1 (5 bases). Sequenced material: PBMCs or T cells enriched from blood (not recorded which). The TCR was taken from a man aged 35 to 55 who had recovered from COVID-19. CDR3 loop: CASSPVFQTASGADTQYF. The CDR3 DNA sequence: TGCGCCAGCAGCCCGGTATTCCAGACAGCATCGGGCGCAGATACGCAGTATTTT.